This T cell receptor (beta chain) was recovered during a study of cytomegalovirus exposure and HLA in healthy donors. Study-level results: 87-base-pair reads could not separate some V segments, including TRBV6-2 and TRBV6-3.

On this clone itself: Its antigen is still unknown.

This CDR3 comprises 12 residues. The germline V gene has CDR1 SGHRS and CDR2 YFSETQ. With 0 bases removed from V and 6 bases from J, the gap between germline ends came to 6 bases. With 60 Vbeta and 13 Jbeta primers, the PCR was carried out. Measured with immunoSEQ multiplex PCR; TCRdb has only the in-frame clones, and not every one. The repertoire includes 95,000 to 150,000 clones, about 73% of them detected once, and roughly 8.2% sits in the top ten. This receptor was taken from a woman aged 40 to 55 in good health and CMV-seropositive. Sequencing was done on a sample of PBMCs. The chain combines TRBV5-1 with TRBJ1-2, with D tentatively TRBD1 (6 bases). The CDR3 DNA reads as TGCGCCAGCAGCTTGGGACAGGATGGCTACACCTTC. It encodes CASSLGQDGYTF.